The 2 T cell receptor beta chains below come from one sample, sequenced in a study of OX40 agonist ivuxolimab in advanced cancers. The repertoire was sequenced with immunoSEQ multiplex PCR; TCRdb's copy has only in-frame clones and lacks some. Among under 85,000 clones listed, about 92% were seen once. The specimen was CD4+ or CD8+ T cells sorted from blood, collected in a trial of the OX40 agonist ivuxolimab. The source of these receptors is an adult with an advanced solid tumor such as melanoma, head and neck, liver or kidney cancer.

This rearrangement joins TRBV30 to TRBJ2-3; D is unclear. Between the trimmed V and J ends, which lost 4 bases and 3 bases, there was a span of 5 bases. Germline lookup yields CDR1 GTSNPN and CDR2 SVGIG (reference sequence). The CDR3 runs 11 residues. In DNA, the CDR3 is TGTGCCTGGATAAGTACAGATACGCAGTATTTT. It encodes CAWISTDTQYF.

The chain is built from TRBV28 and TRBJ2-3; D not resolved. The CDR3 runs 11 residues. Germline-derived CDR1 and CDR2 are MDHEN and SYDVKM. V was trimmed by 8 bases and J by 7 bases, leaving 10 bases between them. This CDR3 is CASLDRNTQYF. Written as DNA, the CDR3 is TGTGCCAGCTTAGATCGGAATACGCAGTATTTT.